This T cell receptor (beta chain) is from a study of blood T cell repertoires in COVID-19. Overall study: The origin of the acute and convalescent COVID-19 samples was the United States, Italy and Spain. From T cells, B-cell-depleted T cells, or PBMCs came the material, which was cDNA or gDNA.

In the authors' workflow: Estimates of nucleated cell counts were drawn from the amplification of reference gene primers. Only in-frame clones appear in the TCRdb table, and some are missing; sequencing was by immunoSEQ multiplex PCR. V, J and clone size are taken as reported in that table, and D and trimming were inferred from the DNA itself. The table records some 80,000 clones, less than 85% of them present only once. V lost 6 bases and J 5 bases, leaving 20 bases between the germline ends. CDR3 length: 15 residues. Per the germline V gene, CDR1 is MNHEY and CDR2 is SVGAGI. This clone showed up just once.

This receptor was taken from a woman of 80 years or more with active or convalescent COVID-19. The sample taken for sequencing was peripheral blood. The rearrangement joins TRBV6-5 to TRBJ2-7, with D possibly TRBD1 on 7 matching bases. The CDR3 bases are TGTGCCAGCAGGGACCCTGCCAGGGGGGTCCACGAGCAGTACTTC. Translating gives CASRDPARGVHEQYF.